The 19 T cell receptor beta chains presented below share a single source sample, sequenced in a study of immune evolution from preneoplasia to lung adenocarcinoma. Some clones are missing from TCRdb's copy, which holds only in-frame ones; the method was immunoSEQ multiplex PCR. The sample contains more than 6,500 clones, roughly 69% of which appear only once. Sequenced sample: FFPE atypical adenomatous hyperplasia tissue from the lung. Subset noted: atypical adenomatous hyperplasia (AAH), lung preneoplasia. The source is an older donor with lung adenocarcinoma. Some clones in this sample may be carry-over from other donors' samples.

The CDR3, as DNA: TGTGCCAGCAGCTTGGGACTTCCTGGAAACACCATATATTTT. Translating it yields CASSLGLPGNTIYF. V is TRBV7-8 and J is TRBJ1-3; maybe TRBD1 (5 bases). The CDR3 runs 14 residues. Germline lookup yields CDR1 SGHVS and CDR2 FQNEAQ. With 3 bases removed from V and 2 bases from J, the gap between germline ends came to 8 bases.

The gene calls are TRBV18 and TRBJ1-6, with a tentative D call TRBD1 (5 bases). V was shortened by 3 bases and J by 7 bases, with 10 bases between the two germline ends. The CDR3 loop spans 14 amino acids. CDR1 is KGHSH and CDR2 is LQKENI in the germline V gene. CDR3 in amino acids: CASSPQGWNSPLHF. The CDR3 DNA follows: TGTGCCAGCTCACCGCAGGGATGGAATTCACCCCTCCACTTT.

V usage is TRBV19 and J usage is TRBJ1-6; 7 nucleotides match TRBD1. Germline CDR1 LNHDA, CDR2 SQIVND (reference sequence). The ends lost 6 bases at V and 4 bases at J; junction bases unmatched: 6. The CDR3 length is 15 residues. The CDR3 bases are TGTGCCAGTAGGACGACAGGGAATTATAATTCACCCCTCCACTTT. Translation gives CASRTTGNYNSPLHF.

This sequence joins TRBV6-4 and TRBJ1-1, with D perhaps matching TRBD1 (5 bases). This CDR3 region has 13 residues. The V and J ends lost 6 bases and 1 base respectively, with 9 bases between them. The germline gives CDR1 MRHNA, CDR2 SNTAGT. The chain's CDR3 is CASRHRWNTEAFF. The CDR3 DNA sequence: TGTGCCAGCAGACACAGGTGGAACACTGAAGCTTTCTTT.

The CDR3 region has the DNA TGCAGCGTTGAAGATCGAATAAGGGGATTGTACGAGCAGTACTTC. Its translation is CSVEDRIRGLYEQYF. This sequence joins TRBV29-1 and TRBJ2-7, with D possibly TRBD1 on 5 matching bases. The CDR3 is made up of 15 amino acids. The V and J ends lost 0 bases and 4 bases respectively, with 16 bases between them. The germline V gene encodes CDR1 SQVTM and CDR2 ANQGSEA.

The J gene is TRBJ1-5, the V gene TRBV6-5; D call uncertain. The CDR3 extends over 15 amino acids. The germline V gene has CDR1 MNHEY and CDR2 SVGAGI. V was shortened by 5 bases and J by 1 base, with 12 bases between the two germline ends. CDR3 coding DNA: TGTGCCAGCAGTACCAGACATAGCAGCAATCAGCCCCAGCATTTT. Translating it yields CASSTRHSSNQPQHF.

This sequence joins TRBV5-4 and TRBJ2-5; D assignment may be TRBD1 or TRBD2 (5 bases each). This CDR3 comprises 11 residues. Germline V gene data show CDR1 as SGHNT and CDR2 as YYREEE (reference sequence). The V end lost 3 bases, the J end lost 5 bases, and 5 bases lay between the germline ends. DNA of the CDR3: TGTGCCAGCAGCTGGGGGGAGACCCAGTACTTC. It codes for CASSWGETQYF.

The V and J genes are TRBV7-9 and TRBJ2-7; 7 nucleotides line up with TRBD1. Per germline, CDR1 SEHNR and CDR2 FQNEAQ (reference sequence). The CDR3 consists of 12 residues. The V and J ends lost 5 bases and 11 bases, in that order; junction bases with no gene match: 9. The DNA of the CDR3 is TGTGCCAGCAGCATACAGGGTCAGGGGGAGTACTTC. Translated: CASSIQGQGEYF.

The chain employs TRBV11-2 and TRBJ1-2; possibly TRBD1 for D (5 bases). CDR1 is SGHAT and CDR2 is FQNNGV in the germline V gene. Trimming cost V 5 bases and J 5 bases, with 15 bases left between them. CDR3 length equals 14 residues. CDR3 protein: CASSITSTEYGYTF. The CDR3 DNA follows: TGTGCCAGCAGCATCACCTCGACAGAATATGGCTACACCTTC.

The chain couples TRBV14 to TRBJ1-4, with a possible D match to TRBD1 (6 bases). With 4 bases removed from V and 7 bases from J, the gap between germline ends came to 19 bases. The CDR3 length is 16 residues. Germline V CDR1 and CDR2: SGHDN, FVKESK. CDR3 in DNA: TGTGCCAGCAGCCGAATTGACAGGAGCAAGTCTGAAAAACTGTTTTTT. It is translated as CASSRIDRSKSEKLFF.

The gene calls are TRBV7-9 and TRBJ2-5; 8 bases fit TRBD1. The CDR3 runs to 18 residues. V dropped 2 bases and J dropped 4; count of bases not matched to a gene: 15. Germline V CDR1 and CDR2: SEHNR, FQNEAQ (reference sequence). The DNA of the CDR3 is TGTGCCAGCAGCTTACAAATAGGGGGGACAGGAAGGCGAGAGACCCAGTACTTC. Translating it yields CASSLQIGGTGRRETQYF. The full variable domain, with the rest looked up from reference TRBV7-9 and TRBJ2-5, is DTGVSQNPRHKITKRGQNVTFRCDPISEHNRLYWYRQTLGQGPEFLTYFQNEAQLEKSRLLSDRFSAERPKGSFSTLEIQRTEQGDSAMYLCASSLQIGGTGRRETQYFGPGTRLLVL.

A remark on this clone: The junction differs from germline at one of its ends, possibly a read error. The chain recombines TRBV14 with TRBJ1-3; tentative D call: TRBD1 (6 bases). Looked up from germline, CDR1 is SGHDN and CDR2 is FVKESK. There are 14 residues in the CDR3. CDR3 coding DNA: TGTGCCAGCCGCCAAGGGGGGCCCGGAAACACCATATATTTT. This gives the protein CASRQGGPGNTIYF.

This clone was seen a handful of times. This chain links TRBV4-1 with TRBJ1-5; no definite D call. The CDR3 runs to 15 residues. Germline CDR1 reads MGHRA; CDR2 reads YSYEKL. Between the trimmed V and J ends, which lost 3 bases and 6 bases, there was a span of 15 bases. CDR3 loop: CASSHEMGGFQPQHF. The DNA of the CDR3 is TGCGCCAGCAGCCACGAGATGGGTGGGTTTCAGCCCCAGCATTTT.

The J gene is TRBJ2-7, the V gene TRBV19; possible D gene TRBD2, 5 bases. V was cut by 3 bases and J by 3 bases, with 12 bases left in between. The germline V gene has CDR1 LNHDA and CDR2 SQIVND (reference sequence). The CDR3 totals 14 residues. The CDR3 DNA reads TGTGCCAGTAGTATGACGGGGAATTACTACGAGCAGTACTTC. This encodes CASSMTGNYYEQYF.

The V gene is TRBV6-6, the J gene TRBJ2-3, with 10 nucleotides matching TRBD1. The CDR3 has 15 amino acids. CDR1 and CDR2 from the germline V gene are MNHNY and SVGAGI (reference sequence). Germline trimming cut 6 bases from V and 3 bases from J; bases unmatched to any gene: 6. CDR3 residues: CASSLGGQGTDTQYF. For the CDR3, the DNA is TGTGCCAGCAGCTTAGGGGGACAGGGGACAGATACGCAGTATTTT.

The chain links TRBV7-6 to TRBJ1-1, with D unclear. Trimming removed 0 bases from V and 7 bases from J, with 9 bases in between. The CDR3 has 13 residues. Germline CDR1 and CDR2: SGHVS and FNYEAQ. CDR3 sequence: CASSLAPGNEAFF. The CDR3 DNA follows: TGTGCCAGCAGCTTAGCGCCCGGAAATGAAGCTTTCTTT.

V gene TRBV2 combines with J gene TRBJ2-1; D perhaps matches TRBD2 (5 bases). The V end was cut by 5 bases, the J end by 8 bases, with 10 bases between. The CDR3 loop spans 12 amino acids. CDR1 and CDR2 from the germline V gene are SNHLY and FYNNEI. The CDR3 coding sequence is TGTGCCAGCAGTTTTAGCGAGGATGAGCAGTTCTTC. Translated, it gives CASSFSEDEQFF.

This clone was observed a few times. This sequence joins TRBV5-6 and TRBJ1-1; a possible D gene is TRBD1 (5 bases). Trimming pared 0 bases from V and 4 bases from J, leaving 13 bases between. Germline V gene lookup returns CDR1 SGHDT and CDR2 YYEEEE. This CDR3 region has 15 residues. In nucleotides, the CDR3 is TGTGCCAGCAGCTTGGTTCCCCTAAGGGGCACTGAAGCTTTCTTT. It yields the protein CASSLVPLRGTEAFF.

This clone was observed a few times. The chain is built from TRBV5-6 and TRBJ2-3; TRBD2 matches at 9 bases. Per the germline V gene, CDR1 is SGHDT and CDR2 is YYEEEE. The length of the CDR3 is 15 residues. The junction had 2 bases not matched to a gene; V was cut back by 0 bases and J by 3 bases. The CDR3 spells CASSLEAGGTDTQYF. The DNA for the CDR3 is TGTGCCAGCAGCTTGGAAGCGGGGGGAACAGATACGCAGTATTTT. The complete variable domain, with remaining parts taken from reference TRBV5-6 and TRBJ2-3, reads DAGVTQSPTHLIKTRGQQVTLRCSPKSGHDTVSWYQQALGQGPQFIFQYYEEEERQRGNFPDRFSGHQFPNYSSELNVNALLLGDSALYLCASSLEAGGTDTQYFGPGTRLTVL.